A single sample gave rise to the 26 T cell receptor beta chains below, sequenced in a study of T cell responses to AZD1222 COVID-19 vaccine. TCRdb keeps only in-frame clones here, not all; method: immunoSEQ multiplex PCR. Of around 96,000 clones listed, 70% to 90% are singletons. The sample in question was peripheral blood, obtained on day 0 of AZD1222 vaccination. Receptor source: an adult in good health.

This chain joins TRBV5-5 and TRBJ1-5; 7 positions agree with TRBD1. V trimming: 3 bases; J trimming: 7 bases; junction bases outside the gene matches: 7. This CDR3 contains 14 residues. CDR1 is SGHKS and CDR2 is YYEKEE in the germline V gene (reference sequence). The CDR3 nucleotides read TGTGCCAGCAGCTACTCGACAGGGCGGCAGCCCCAGCATTTT. Its protein is CASSYSTGRQPQHF.

The rearrangement uses TRBV28 and TRBJ1-1; tentative D call: TRBD1 (5 bases). The length of the CDR3 is 16 residues. Germline V gives CDR1 MDHEN, CDR2 SYDVKM. V was clipped by 6 bases and J by 1 base, with 18 bases between them. The CDR3 here is CASRTGAGGTNTEAFF. CDR3 coding DNA: TGTGCCAGCAGAACCGGCGCGGGGGGAACGAACACTGAAGCTTTCTTT. The full variable domain, in which reference TRBV28 and TRBJ1-1 provide the parts outside the CDR3, is DVKVTQSSRYLVKRTGEKVFLECVQDMDHENMFWYRQDPGLGLRLIYFSYDVKMKEKGDIPEGYSVSREKKERFSLILESASTNQTSMYLCASRTGAGGTNTEAFFGQGTRLTVV.

The chain couples TRBV27 to TRBJ2-7; D is possibly TRBD1 (5 bases). Germline V gene lookup returns CDR1 MNHEY and CDR2 SMNVEV (reference sequence). Trimming took 3 bases from V and 1 from J, leaving 13 bases between them. The CDR3 consists of 15 residues. CDR3 amino acids: CASSLSGHTSYEQYF. In DNA, the CDR3 is TGTGCCAGCAGTTTGTCTGGACACACATCCTACGAGCAGTACTTC.

This chain connects TRBV7-2 to TRBJ1-2; TRBD1 matches at 9 bases. The V gene's germline CDR1 is SGHTA and CDR2 FQGNSA. The CDR3 sequence is 13 residues long. Trimming cost V 4 bases and J 8 bases; bases outside gene matches: 5. CDR3 DNA: TGTGCCAGCAGCTCTACAGGGGGCGAAGGCTACACCTTC. It is translated as CASSSTGGEGYTF.

The rearrangement uses TRBV11-3 and TRBJ2-5; D perhaps matches TRBD2 (5 bases). Germline V lookup: CDR1 SGHNT, CDR2 YENEEA. Trimming took 5 bases from V and 5 from J, leaving 15 bases between them. This CDR3 has 14 residues. The CDR3 protein is CASSQDEWEETQYF. The CDR3 DNA reads as TGTGCCAGCAGCCAGGACGAATGGGAGGAGACCCAGTACTTC.

The V call is TRBV11-3, the J call TRBJ2-6; D unclear. CDR1 is SGHNT and CDR2 is YENEEA in the germline V gene. The CDR3 has 17 residues. Trimming shortened V by 1 base and J by 2 bases, and 12 bases separated the two germline ends. The CDR3 sequence is CASSLGSSSTGANVLTF. The DNA for the CDR3 is TGTGCCAGCAGCTTAGGTAGCAGTTCGACTGGGGCCAACGTCCTGACTTTC. Combining the CDR3 with reference TRBV11-3 and TRBJ2-6 gives the whole variable domain EAGVVQSPRYKIIEKKQPVAFWCNPISGHNTLYWYLQNLGQGPELLIRYENEEAVDDSQLPKDRFSAERLKGVDSTLKIQPAELGDSAVYLCASSLGSSSTGANVLTFGAGSRLTVL.

The V and J genes are TRBV2 and TRBJ2-5; 13 bases agree with TRBD2. The CDR3 extends over 16 amino acids. Germline loops: CDR1 SNHLY, CDR2 FYNNEI. V lost 7 bases to trimming and J lost 5 bases; unmatched junction nucleotides: 10. The CDR3 nucleotides are TGTGCCAGCAACCGACTAGCGGGGGGCCCTTTTGAGACCCAGTACTTC. This encodes CASNRLAGGPFETQYF.

The chain uses TRBV9 and TRBJ2-7; unclear D gene. Germline V gene data show CDR1 as SGDLS and CDR2 as YYNGEE. Trimming took off 4 bases at V and 0 bases at J, with 14 bases between the two ends. The CDR3 loop spans 15 amino acids. In DNA form, the CDR3 reads TGTGCCAGCAGCTCCGGACCGTCTCCCTCCTACGAGCAGTACTTC. The encoded protein is CASSSGPSPSYEQYF.

V usage is TRBV18 and J usage is TRBJ1-5, with D unresolved. The CDR3 covers 13 residues. V lost 3 bases to trimming and J lost 6 bases, with 9 bases between them. Germline CDR1 and CDR2: KGHSH and LQKENI. CDR3 nucleotide sequence: TGTGCCAGCTCACCCGAAATGAGTCAGCCCCAGCATTTT. Encoded protein: CASSPEMSQPQHF.

The CDR3 region is CASSTRTGRAEAFF. The CDR3 DNA is TGTGCCAGTAGTACGCGGACAGGGAGGGCTGAAGCTTTCTTT. The chain uses TRBV19 and TRBJ1-1; TRBD1 aligns across 8 bases. This CDR3 is built from 14 residues. The V and J ends lost 4 bases and 6 bases, in that order; junction bases with no gene match: 7. Germline lookup yields CDR1 LNHDA and CDR2 SQIVND (reference sequence).

The rearrangement links TRBV10-2 to TRBJ2-3; TRBD1 matches 8 bases. This CDR3 has 17 residues. With V trimmed by 2 bases and J by 4 bases, 11 bases remained unmatched. The germline V gene has CDR1 WSHSY and CDR2 SAAADI. This CDR3 is CASSELPGGLRPDTQYF. The DNA for the CDR3 is TGCGCCAGCAGTGAGCTACCAGGGGGCCTAAGGCCAGATACGCAGTATTTT.

V is TRBV6-6 and J is TRBJ2-7; D gene unclear. The CDR3 is made up of 11 amino acids. Trimming pared 6 bases from V and 2 bases from J, leaving 5 bases between. Germline CDR1 is MNHNY and CDR2 is SVGAGI (reference sequence). Written as DNA, the CDR3 is TGTGCCAGCAGGGCAGCCTACGAGCAGTACTTC. Translation: CASRAAYEQYF.

The chain couples TRBV19 to TRBJ1-1; D possibly corresponds to TRBD1 (6 bases). Per germline, CDR1 LNHDA and CDR2 SQIVND (reference sequence). V lost 6 bases, J lost 3 bases, and 11 bases lay in between. This CDR3 region has 13 residues. The CDR3 nucleotides are TGTGCCAGTAGCCCAGGGGAGTACACTGAAGCTTTCTTT. Translating gives CASSPGEYTEAFF.

J is TRBJ2-7 and V is TRBV5-6; TRBD1 matches 10 bases. There are 12 residues in the CDR3. CDR1 is SGHDT and CDR2 is YYEEEE in the germline V gene. V lost 5 bases to trimming and J lost 6 bases; unmatched junction nucleotides: 2. The CDR3 loop is CASSGDRGEQYF. CDR3 sequence (DNA): TGTGCCAGCAGTGGGGACAGGGGCGAGCAGTACTTC.

V is TRBV7-9 and J is TRBJ2-1; 8 bases align to TRBD1. Per the germline V gene, CDR1 is SEHNR and CDR2 is FQNEAQ (reference sequence). The CDR3 length is 13 residues. Trimming cost V 4 bases and J 14 bases; bases outside gene matches: 10. CDR3 coding DNA: TGTGCCAGCAGCTCGACCGGTGGACAGGGAAAGTTCTTC. This sequence encodes CASSSTGGQGKFF.

The rearrangement uses TRBV5-4 and TRBJ1-2; D is possibly TRBD1 (5 bases). Trimming cost V 3 bases and J 2 bases, with 14 bases left between them. The CDR3 consists of 15 residues. Germline V gives CDR1 SGHNT, CDR2 YYREEE (reference sequence). The CDR3: CASSSAAWGNYGYTF. The CDR3 DNA sequence: TGTGCCAGCAGCTCCGCCGCCTGGGGGAACTATGGCTACACCTTC. Based on the CDR3 plus reference TRBV5-4 and TRBJ1-2, the full variable domain is ETGVTQSPTHLIKTRGQQVTLRCSSQSGHNTVSWYQQALGQGPQFIFQYYREEENGRGNFPPRFSGLQFPNYSSELNVNALELDDSALYLCASSSAAWGNYGYTFGSGTRLTVV.

The chain carries TRBV6-5 and TRBJ2-3; D remains ambiguous. V gave up 7 bases and J gave up 0 bases, with 8 bases separating them. CDR1 MNHEY and CDR2 SVGAGI come from the germline V gene. This CDR3 spans 13 amino acids. CDR3 nucleotides: TGTGCCAGCAAATACTCTAGCACAGATACGCAGTATTTT. Translated: CASKYSSTDTQYF.

This chain connects TRBV27 to TRBJ2-7; D could derive from TRBD1 or TRBD2 (6 bases each). The CDR3 has 14 amino acids. Germline V gives CDR1 MNHEY, CDR2 SMNVEV (reference sequence). V shed 5 bases and J shed 2 bases, with 13 bases lying between them. The CDR3 coding sequence is TGTGCCAGCAGTCCGCAGGGGAGGACCTACGAGCAGTACTTC. This codes for CASSPQGRTYEQYF.

The gene calls are TRBV6-5 and TRBJ2-1; TRBD1 matches at 8 bases. This CDR3 has 12 residues. V was pared by 7 bases and J by 10 bases, with 6 bases of the junction left unmatched. CDR1 is MNHEY and CDR2 is SVGAGI in the germline V gene. The CDR3 loop reads CASIGTGEEQFF. The CDR3 bases are TGTGCCAGCATTGGGACAGGCGAGGAGCAGTTCTTC.

The gene calls are TRBV18 and TRBJ1-6, with 10 nucleotides matching TRBD1. Germline CDR1 is KGHSH and CDR2 is LQKENI. The CDR3 is 19 residues long. V trimming: 2 bases; J trimming: 7 bases; junction bases outside the gene matches: 14. Here the CDR3 DNA reads TGTGCCAGCTCACCATTTGAGACAGGGGGCCCCCGGGGAAATTCACCCCTCCACTTT. It translates to CASSPFETGGPRGNSPLHF.

V gene TRBV10-3 combines with J gene TRBJ1-3; possibly TRBD1 for D (5 bases). Trimming left V 6 bases short and J 0 bases short, with 9 bases between. CDR1 is ENHRY and CDR2 is SYGVKD in the germline V gene. The CDR3 has 14 residues. CDR3 loop: CAIRGPSSGNTIYF. CDR3 DNA: TGTGCCATCAGGGGACCATCCTCTGGAAACACCATATATTTT.

This clone is a singleton in its sample. The gene calls are TRBV5-1 and TRBJ2-1, with 8 bases aligning to TRBD1. Looked up from germline, CDR1 is SGHRS and CDR2 is YFSETQ. V lost 4 bases to trimming and J lost 5 bases; unmatched junction nucleotides: 5. The CDR3 has 14 residues. CDR3 sequence (DNA): TGCGCCAGCAGCGTACAGGGGGTCAACAATGAGCAGTTCTTC. Translation: CASSVQGVNNEQFF.

The J gene is TRBJ2-7, the V gene TRBV3-1 (or the pseudogene TRBV3-2), with 7 bases that match TRBD1. CDR3 length equals 15 residues. J gave up 3 bases and V 2 bases, and 7 bases lay outside the gene matches. The V gene's germline CDR1 is LGHDT and CDR2 YNNKEL (reference sequence). CDR3 region: CASSQISGQDYEQYF. CDR3 sequence (DNA): TGTGCCAGCAGCCAAATCTCCGGACAGGACTACGAGCAGTACTTC.

J is TRBJ1-3 and V is TRBV7-2; D gene unclear. This CDR3 has 14 residues. Germline loops: CDR1 SGHTA, CDR2 FQGNSA. The V end was cut by 5 bases, the J end by 0 bases, with 8 bases between. The CDR3: CASSPTSSGNTIYF. The CDR3 DNA sequence: TGTGCCAGCAGCCCGACGAGCTCTGGAAACACCATATATTTT. The full variable domain, completed using reference TRBV7-2 and TRBJ1-3, is GAGVSQSPSNKVTEKGKDVELRCDPISGHTALYWYRQSLGQGLEFLIYFQGNSAPDKSGLPSDRFSAERTGGSVSTLTIQRTQQEDSAVYLCASSPTSSGNTIYFGEGSWLTVV.

V is TRBV18 and J is TRBJ2-7; TRBD1 matches 9 bases. CDR3 length equals 12 residues. V was pared by 5 bases and J by 6 bases, with 2 bases of the junction left unmatched. The germline V gene has CDR1 KGHSH and CDR2 LQKENI. The CDR3 DNA reads TGTGCCAGCTCAGGACAGGGGAGCGAGCAGTACTTC. It yields the protein CASSGQGSEQYF.

The DNA for the CDR3 is TGTGCCACCTCGGGTTTAGGGGCTCGATCCTATGGCTACACCTTC. It translates to CATSGLGARSYGYTF. The chain recombines TRBV2 with TRBJ1-2; possibly TRBD1 for D (5 bases). CDR1 and CDR2 from the germline V gene are SNHLY and FYNNEI. The V gene lost 10 bases and the J gene lost 4 bases, with 22 bases spanning the gap. CDR3 length: 15 amino acids.